One T cell receptor (beta chain) is described in this entry. Its antigen is undetermined. This record comes from a study of T-cell reconstitution after alpha-beta-depleted transplantation in children. CDR1 is MNHNS and CDR2 is SASEGT in the germline V gene. The CDR3 is 14 amino acids. The germline V and J ends were trimmed by 8 bases and 2 bases, with 16 bases remaining between them. Whole-study results and caveats: T-cell numbers and diversity, one year after transplant, stemmed largely from T cells that were newly produced. By about two months after transplant, alpha-beta T cells reportedly arose from several hundred graft clones that had expanded. The study traced high day-60 TCRbeta diversity in some patients to surviving recipient T cells and thymic progenitors.

Preparing the TCRbeta library involved the use of unique molecular identifiers. One entry per CDR3 protein results from TCRdb running MiXCR on the PCR reads. The table includes about 1,000,000 distinct CDR3 sequences, roughly 29% detected once. Sequencing used PBMCs, mostly from graft donor cells, obtained 360 days after TCRalphabeta/CD19-depleted stem cell transplant. This TCR was recovered from a boy under two years old who had a stem cell transplant for SCID, so the T cells may come from the graft donor. The chain uses TRBV6-1 and TRBJ2-7, with D unresolved. CDR3 in DNA: TGTGCCAGCCGAATAAGAGTTGGGGCCTACGAGCAGTACTTC. Amino acid sequence: CASRIRVGAYEQYF.